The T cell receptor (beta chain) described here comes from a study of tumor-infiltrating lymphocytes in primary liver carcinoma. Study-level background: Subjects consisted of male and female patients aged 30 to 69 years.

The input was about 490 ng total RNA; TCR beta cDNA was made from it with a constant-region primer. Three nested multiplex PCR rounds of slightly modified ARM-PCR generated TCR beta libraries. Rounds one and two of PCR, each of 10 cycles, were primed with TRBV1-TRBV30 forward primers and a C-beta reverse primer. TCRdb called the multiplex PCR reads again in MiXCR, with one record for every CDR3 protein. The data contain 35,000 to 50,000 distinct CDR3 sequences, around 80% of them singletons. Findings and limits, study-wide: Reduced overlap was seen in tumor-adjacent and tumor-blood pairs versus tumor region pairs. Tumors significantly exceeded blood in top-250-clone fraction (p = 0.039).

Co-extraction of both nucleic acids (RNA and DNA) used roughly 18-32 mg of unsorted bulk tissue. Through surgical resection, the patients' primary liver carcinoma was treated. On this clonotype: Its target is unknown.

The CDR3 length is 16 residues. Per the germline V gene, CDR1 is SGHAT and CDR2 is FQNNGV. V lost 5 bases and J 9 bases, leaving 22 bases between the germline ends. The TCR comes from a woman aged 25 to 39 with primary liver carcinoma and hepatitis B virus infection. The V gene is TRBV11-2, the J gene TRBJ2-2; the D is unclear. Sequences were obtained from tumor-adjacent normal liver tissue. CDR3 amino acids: CASSLDPQLKTRELFF. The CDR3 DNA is TGTGCCAGCAGCCTCGATCCCCAATTGAAGACCCGGGAGCTGTTTTTT.